Here is one TCR beta chain with its context. Its antigen is not identified. This entry comes from a study of T cell responses to AZD1222 COVID-19 vaccine. Study-wide results and caveats: Donors were chiefly white British, with a greater number of females, and clonal diversity was perhaps underestimated.

CDR1 and CDR2 from the germline V gene are SGHRS and YFSETQ. Trimming took off 0 bases at V and 0 bases at J, with 10 bases between the two ends. The CDR3 loop spans 16 amino acids. TCRdb keeps only in-frame clones here, not all; method: immunoSEQ multiplex PCR. Altogether some 84,000 clones are present, 87% being singletons, with the ten largest covering around 10%. Specimen: peripheral blood, collected 28 days after the second AZD1222 dose. J is TRBJ2-1 and V is TRBV5-1; possible D gene TRBD2, 6 bases. The TCR comes from an adult who received the AZD1222 COVID-19 vaccine. The CDR3 region is CASSLEASVSYNEQFF. The CDR3 DNA is TGCGCCAGCAGCTTGGAGGCTAGCGTCTCCTACAATGAGCAGTTCTTC.